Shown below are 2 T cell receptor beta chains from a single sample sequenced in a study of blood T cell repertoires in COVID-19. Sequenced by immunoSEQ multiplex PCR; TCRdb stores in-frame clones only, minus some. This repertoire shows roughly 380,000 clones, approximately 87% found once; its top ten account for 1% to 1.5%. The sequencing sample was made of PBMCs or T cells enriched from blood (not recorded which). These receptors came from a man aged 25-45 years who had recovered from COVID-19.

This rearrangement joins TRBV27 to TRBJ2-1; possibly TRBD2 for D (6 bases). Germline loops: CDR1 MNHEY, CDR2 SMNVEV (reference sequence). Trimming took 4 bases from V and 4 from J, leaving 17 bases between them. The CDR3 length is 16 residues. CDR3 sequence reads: CASSSRGGARYNEQFF. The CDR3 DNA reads TGTGCCAGCAGTTCCCGGGGCGGGGCAAGGTACAATGAGCAGTTCTTC.

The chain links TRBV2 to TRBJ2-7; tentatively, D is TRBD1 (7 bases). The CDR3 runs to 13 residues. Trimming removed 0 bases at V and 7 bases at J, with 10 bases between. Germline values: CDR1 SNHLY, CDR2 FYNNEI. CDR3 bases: TGTGCCAGCAGTGAAGCGACAGGGAGGGAGCAGTACTTC. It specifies CASSEATGREQYF.